The 5 T cell receptor beta chains below were found in one sample sequenced in a study of T cell changes during pregnancy in multiple sclerosis. Assay: immunoSEQ multiplex PCR; the TCRdb copy retains only in-frame clones and omits some. The sample includes about 34,000 clones, around 90% of them seen just once. Sequenced here: CD8+ T cells from peripheral blood mononuclear cells, sampled in the third trimester of pregnancy. The receptors shown here come from a female donor with multiple sclerosis, enrolled in a pregnancy study.

The rearrangement uses TRBV7-9 and TRBJ2-7; D perhaps matches TRBD2 (5 bases). Germline-derived CDR1 and CDR2 are SEHNR and FQNEAQ (reference sequence). CDR3 length: 13 amino acids. Between the trimmed V and J ends, which lost 3 bases and 2 bases, there was a span of 8 bases. The DNA of the CDR3 is TGTGCCAGCAGCTTCCCGGGGACCTACGAGCAGTACTTC. Amino acid sequence: CASSFPGTYEQYF.

The chain recombines TRBV29-1 with TRBJ2-1, with D possibly TRBD2 on 5 matching bases. The CDR3 has 14 amino acids. Trimming stripped 1 base from V and 7 bases from J, with 14 bases between. CDR1 and CDR2 from the germline V gene are SQVTM and ANQGSEA. The DNA of the CDR3 is TGCAGCGTTGAAGCCCAAACGGGGTGGAATGAGCAGTTCTTC. Amino acids: CSVEAQTGWNEQFF.

The chain links TRBV7-6 to TRBJ2-3, with TRBD1 as a possible D gene (5 bases). The CDR3 contains 14 residues. Germline V CDR1 and CDR2: SGHVS, FNYEAQ. The V end lost 1 base, the J end lost 3 bases, and 8 bases lay between the germline ends. The CDR3 DNA is TGTGCCAGCAGCTTAGAGGGGCTGACAGATACGCAGTATTTT. Encoded protein: CASSLEGLTDTQYF.

The V and J genes are TRBV4-3 and TRBJ1-2; no reliable D call. Germline V gene lookup returns CDR1 LGHNA and CDR2 YSLEER. The CDR3 sequence is 16 residues long. V lost 0 bases to trimming and J lost 0 bases, with 11 bases between them. The CDR3 region has the DNA TGCGCCAGCAGCCAAGATCTAGAGATAACTAACTATGGCTACACCTTC. Translating gives CASSQDLEITNYGYTF.

The chain is built from TRBV29-1 and TRBJ2-1, with 9 bases identical to TRBD2. Trimming took 6 bases from V and 13 from J; bases not matched to a gene: 7. CDR3 length equals 11 residues. CDR1 and CDR2 from the germline V gene are SQVTM and ANQGSEA. The CDR3 spells CSVGLAGHQFF. As DNA, the CDR3 is TGCAGCGTGGGGCTAGCGGGGCACCAGTTCTTC.